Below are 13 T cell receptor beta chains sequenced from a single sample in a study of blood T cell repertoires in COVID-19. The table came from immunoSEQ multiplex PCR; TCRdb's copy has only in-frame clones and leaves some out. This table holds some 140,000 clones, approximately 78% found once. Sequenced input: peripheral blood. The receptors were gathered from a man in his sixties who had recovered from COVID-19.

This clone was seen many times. The CDR3 loop reads CASSPEGDQPQHF. CDR3 nucleotide sequence: TGTGCCAGCTCACCCGAGGGAGATCAGCCCCAGCATTTT. The chain links TRBV18 to TRBJ1-5; D gene unclear. Germline CDR1 is KGHSH and CDR2 is LQKENI. The V end was cut by 3 bases, the J end by 5 bases, with 8 bases between. CDR3 length: 13 amino acids. The whole variable domain, filled in from reference TRBV18 and TRBJ1-5, reads NAGVMQNPRHLVRRRGQEARLRCSPMKGHSHVYWYRQLPEEGLKFMVYLQKENIIDESGMPKERFSAEFPKEGPSILRIQQVVRGDSAAYFCASSPEGDQPQHFGDGTRLSIL.

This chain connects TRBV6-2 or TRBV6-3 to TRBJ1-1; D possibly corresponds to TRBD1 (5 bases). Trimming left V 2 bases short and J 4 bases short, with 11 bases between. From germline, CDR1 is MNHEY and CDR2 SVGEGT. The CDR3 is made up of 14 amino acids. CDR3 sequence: CASSYVGGGTEAFF. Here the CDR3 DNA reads TGTGCCAGCAGTTACGTCGGGGGGGGCACTGAAGCTTTCTTT.

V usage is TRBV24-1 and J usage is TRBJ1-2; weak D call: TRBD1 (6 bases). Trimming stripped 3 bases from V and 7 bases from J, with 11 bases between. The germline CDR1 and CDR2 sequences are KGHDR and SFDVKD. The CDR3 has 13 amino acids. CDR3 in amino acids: CATSDGTTTGYTF. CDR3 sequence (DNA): TGTGCCACCAGTGATGGGACAACCACTGGCTACACCTTC.

The CDR3 DNA follows: TGTGCCAGCAGCTCCTCTAGCGTCGGCGGGGAGCTGTTTTTT. Its protein product is CASSSSSVGGELFF. The V gene is TRBV9, the J gene TRBJ2-2; TRBD2 is a possible D gene (6 bases). This CDR3 contains 14 residues. Trimming took off 4 bases at V and 7 bases at J, with 14 bases between the two ends. Germline V CDR1 and CDR2: SGDLS, YYNGEE.

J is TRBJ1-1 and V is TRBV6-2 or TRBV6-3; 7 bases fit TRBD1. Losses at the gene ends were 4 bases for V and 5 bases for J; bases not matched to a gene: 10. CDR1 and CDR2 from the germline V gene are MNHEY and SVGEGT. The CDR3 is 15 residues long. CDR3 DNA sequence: TGTGCCAGCAGTTCATCCGGGACAGATGTGACTGAAGCTTTCTTT. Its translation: CASSSSGTDVTEAFF.

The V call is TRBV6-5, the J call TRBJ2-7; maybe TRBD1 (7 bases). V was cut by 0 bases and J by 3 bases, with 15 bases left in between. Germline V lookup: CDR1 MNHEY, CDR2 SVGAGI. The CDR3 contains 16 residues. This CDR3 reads CASSYSSGPGGYEQYF. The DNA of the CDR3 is TGTGCCAGCAGTTACTCTAGCGGCCCAGGGGGCTACGAGCAGTACTTC.

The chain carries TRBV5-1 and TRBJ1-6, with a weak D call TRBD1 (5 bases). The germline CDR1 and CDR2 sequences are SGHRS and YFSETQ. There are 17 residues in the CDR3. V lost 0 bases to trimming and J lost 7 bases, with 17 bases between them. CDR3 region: CASSLADRGVGNSPLHF. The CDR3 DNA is TGCGCCAGCAGCTTGGCCGATCGGGGGGTAGGAAATTCACCCCTCCACTTT. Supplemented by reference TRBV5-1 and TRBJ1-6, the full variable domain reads KAGVTQTPRYLIKTRGQQVTLSCSPISGHRSVSWYQQTPGQGLQFLFEYFSETQRNKGNFPGRFSGRQFSNSRSEMNVSTLELGDSALYLCASSLADRGVGNSPLHFGNGTRLTVT.

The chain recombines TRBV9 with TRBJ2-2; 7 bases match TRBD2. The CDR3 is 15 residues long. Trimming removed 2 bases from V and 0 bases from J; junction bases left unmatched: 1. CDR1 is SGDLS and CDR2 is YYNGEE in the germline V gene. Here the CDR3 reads CASSVGLANTGELFF. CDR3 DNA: TGTGCCAGCAGCGTCGGACTAGCGAACACCGGGGAGCTGTTTTTT.

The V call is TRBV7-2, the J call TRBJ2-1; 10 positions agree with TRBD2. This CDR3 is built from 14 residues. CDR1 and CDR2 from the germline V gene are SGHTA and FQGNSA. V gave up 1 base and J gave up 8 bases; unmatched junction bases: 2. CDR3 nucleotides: TGTGCCAGCAGCTTAGGCGGGACTAGCGATGAGCAGTTCTTC. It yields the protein CASSLGGTSDEQFF. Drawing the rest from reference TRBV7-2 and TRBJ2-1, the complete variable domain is GAGVSQSPSNKVTEKGKDVELRCDPISGHTALYWYRQSLGQGLEFLIYFQGNSAPDKSGLPSDRFSAERTGGSVSTLTIQRTQQEDSAVYLCASSLGGTSDEQFFGPGTRLTVL.

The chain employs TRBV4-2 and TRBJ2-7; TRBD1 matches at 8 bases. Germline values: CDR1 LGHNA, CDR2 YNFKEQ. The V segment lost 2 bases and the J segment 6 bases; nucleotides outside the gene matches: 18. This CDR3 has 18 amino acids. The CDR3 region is CASSQNPYSGQGDFEQYF. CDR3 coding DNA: TGTGCCAGCAGCCAAAACCCCTATTCCGGACAGGGAGATTTCGAGCAGTACTTC.

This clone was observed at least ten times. The CDR3 DNA reads TGTGCCAGCAGTCCGGGACAAGGAAACTCACCCCTCCACTTT. Translating it yields CASSPGQGNSPLHF. This sequence joins TRBV6-4 and TRBJ1-6; TRBD1 is a possible D gene (6 bases). The CDR3 totals 14 residues. V was cut by 5 bases and J by 10 bases, with 15 bases left in between. The V gene's germline CDR1 is MRHNA and CDR2 SNTAGT.

CDR3 bases: TGTGCCAGCAGCCTCGGGACTAGCGGGAGGGGAAATGAGCAGTTCTTC. It specifies CASSLGTSGRGNEQFF. This rearrangement joins TRBV9 to TRBJ2-1; TRBD2 matches 16 bases. After removal of 4 bases from V and 7 bases from J, the junction contained 5 bases not matched to a gene. This CDR3 spans 16 amino acids. CDR1 and CDR2 (germline): SGDLS, YYNGEE.

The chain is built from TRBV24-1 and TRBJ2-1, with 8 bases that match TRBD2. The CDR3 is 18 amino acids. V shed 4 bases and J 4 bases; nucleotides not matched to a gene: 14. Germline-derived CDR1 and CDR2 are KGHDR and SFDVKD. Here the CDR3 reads CATSDPAGGGGSYNEQFF. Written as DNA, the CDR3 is TGTGCCACCAGTGACCCCGCGGGGGGCGGGGGGTCGTACAATGAGCAGTTCTTC.